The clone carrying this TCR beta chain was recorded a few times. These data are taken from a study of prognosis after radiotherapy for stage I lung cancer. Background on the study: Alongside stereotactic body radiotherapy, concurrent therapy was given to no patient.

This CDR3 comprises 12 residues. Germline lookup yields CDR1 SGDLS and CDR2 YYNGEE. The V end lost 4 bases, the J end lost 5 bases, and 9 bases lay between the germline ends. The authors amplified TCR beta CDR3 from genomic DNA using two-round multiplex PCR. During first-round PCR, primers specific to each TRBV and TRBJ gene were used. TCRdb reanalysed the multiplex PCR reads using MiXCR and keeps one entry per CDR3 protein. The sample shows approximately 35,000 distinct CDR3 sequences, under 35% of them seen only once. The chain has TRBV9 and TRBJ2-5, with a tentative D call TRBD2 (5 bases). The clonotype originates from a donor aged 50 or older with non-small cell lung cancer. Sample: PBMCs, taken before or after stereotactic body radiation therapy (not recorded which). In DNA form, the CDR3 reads TGTGCCAGCAGCCTTAGCGAGGAGACCCAGTACTTC. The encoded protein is CASSLSEETQYF.